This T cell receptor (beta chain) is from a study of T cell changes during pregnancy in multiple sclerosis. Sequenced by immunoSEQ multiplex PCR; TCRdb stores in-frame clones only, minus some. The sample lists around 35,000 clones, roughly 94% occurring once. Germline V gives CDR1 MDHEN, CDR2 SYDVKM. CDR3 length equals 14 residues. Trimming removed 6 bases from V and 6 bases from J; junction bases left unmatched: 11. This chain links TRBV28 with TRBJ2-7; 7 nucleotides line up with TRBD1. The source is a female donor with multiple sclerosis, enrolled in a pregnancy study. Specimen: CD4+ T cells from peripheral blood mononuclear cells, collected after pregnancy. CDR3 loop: CASRSGGTRGEQYF. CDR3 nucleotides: TGTGCCAGCAGATCAGGGGGTACTCGGGGCGAGCAGTACTTC.